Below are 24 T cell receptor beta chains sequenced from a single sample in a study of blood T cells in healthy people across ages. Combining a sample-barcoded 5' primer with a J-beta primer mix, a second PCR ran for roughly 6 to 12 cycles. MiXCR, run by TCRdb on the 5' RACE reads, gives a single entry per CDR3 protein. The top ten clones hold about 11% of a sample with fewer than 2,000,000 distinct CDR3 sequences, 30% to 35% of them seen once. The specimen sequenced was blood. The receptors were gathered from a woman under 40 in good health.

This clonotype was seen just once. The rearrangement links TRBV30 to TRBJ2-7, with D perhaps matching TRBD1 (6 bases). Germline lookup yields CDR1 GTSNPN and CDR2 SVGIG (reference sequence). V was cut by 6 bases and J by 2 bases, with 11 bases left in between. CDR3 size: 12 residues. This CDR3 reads CACQDRAYEQYF. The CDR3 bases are TGTGCCTGTCAGGACAGAGCCTACGAGCAGTACTTC.

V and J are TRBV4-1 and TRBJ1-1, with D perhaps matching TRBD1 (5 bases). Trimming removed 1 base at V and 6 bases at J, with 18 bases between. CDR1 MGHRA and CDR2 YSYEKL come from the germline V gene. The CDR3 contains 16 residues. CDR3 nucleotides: TGCGCCAGCAGCCAAGCTTTTCTTGTAGGGGACCCTGAAGCTTTCTTT. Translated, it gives CASSQAFLVGDPEAFF.

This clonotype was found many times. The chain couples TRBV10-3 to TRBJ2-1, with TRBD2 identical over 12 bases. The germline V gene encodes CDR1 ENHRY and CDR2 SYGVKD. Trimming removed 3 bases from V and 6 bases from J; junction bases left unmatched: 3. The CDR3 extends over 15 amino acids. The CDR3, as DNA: TGTGCCATCAGTGAAGGACTAGCGGGATTCAATGAGCAGTTCTTC. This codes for CAISEGLAGFNEQFF.

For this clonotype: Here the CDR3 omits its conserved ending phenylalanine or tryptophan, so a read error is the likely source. The CDR3 nucleotides read TGCGCCAGCAGCCCAGCAGGTTATGGCTACACCTGC. Protein: CASSPAGYGYTC. This rearrangement joins TRBV5-1 to TRBJ1-2; no reliable D call. V was trimmed by 4 bases and J by 5 bases, leaving 9 bases between them. The CDR3 totals 12 residues. CDR1 is SGHRS, CDR2 YFSETQ, per germline.

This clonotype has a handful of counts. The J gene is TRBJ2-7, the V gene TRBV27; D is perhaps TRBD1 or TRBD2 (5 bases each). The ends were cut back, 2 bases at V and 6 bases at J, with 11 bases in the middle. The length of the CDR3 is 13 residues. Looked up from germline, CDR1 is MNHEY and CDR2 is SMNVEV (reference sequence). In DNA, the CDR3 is TGTGCCAGCAGTTTAGTCGTGGGGACCGAGCAGTACTTC. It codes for CASSLVVGTEQYF.

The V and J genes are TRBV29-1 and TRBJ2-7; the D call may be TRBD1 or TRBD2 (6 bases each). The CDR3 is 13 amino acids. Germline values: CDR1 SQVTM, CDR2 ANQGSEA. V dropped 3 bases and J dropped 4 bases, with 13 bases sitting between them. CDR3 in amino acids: CSVDGGLGYEQYF. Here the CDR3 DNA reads TGCAGCGTTGATGGGGGGCTGGGTTACGAGCAGTACTTC.

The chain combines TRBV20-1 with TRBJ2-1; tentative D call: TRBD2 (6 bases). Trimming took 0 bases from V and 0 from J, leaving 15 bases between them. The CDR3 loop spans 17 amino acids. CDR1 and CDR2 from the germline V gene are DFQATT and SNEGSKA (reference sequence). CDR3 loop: CSARDRRRGSSYNEQFF. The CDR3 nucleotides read TGCAGTGCTAGAGATCGTCGGCGGGGAAGCTCCTACAATGAGCAGTTCTTC.

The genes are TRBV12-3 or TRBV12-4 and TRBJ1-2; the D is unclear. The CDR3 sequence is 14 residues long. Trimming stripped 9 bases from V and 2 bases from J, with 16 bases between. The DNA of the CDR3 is TGTGCCAGTACCAGGATCGAAAGCAACTATGGCTACACCTTC. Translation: CASTRIESNYGYTF.

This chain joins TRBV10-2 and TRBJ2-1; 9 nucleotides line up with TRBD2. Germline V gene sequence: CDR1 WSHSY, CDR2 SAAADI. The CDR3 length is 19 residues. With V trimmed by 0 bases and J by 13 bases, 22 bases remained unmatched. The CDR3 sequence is CASSESWAGGPSTQAKQFF. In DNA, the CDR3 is TGCGCCAGCAGTGAGTCTTGGGCGGGGGGGCCCTCAACCCAAGCGAAACAGTTCTTC.

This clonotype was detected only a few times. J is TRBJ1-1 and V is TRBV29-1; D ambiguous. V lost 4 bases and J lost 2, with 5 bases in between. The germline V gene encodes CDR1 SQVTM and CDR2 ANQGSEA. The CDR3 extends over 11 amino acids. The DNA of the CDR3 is TGCAGCGTTGTCAGAAACACTGAAGCTTTCTTT. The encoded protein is CSVVRNTEAFF.

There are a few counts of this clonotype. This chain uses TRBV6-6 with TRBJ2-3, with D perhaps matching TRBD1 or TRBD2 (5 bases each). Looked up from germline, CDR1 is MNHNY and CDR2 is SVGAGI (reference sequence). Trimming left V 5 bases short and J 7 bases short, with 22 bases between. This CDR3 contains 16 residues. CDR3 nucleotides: TGTGCCAGCAGTCCAACCGGGACCAACCTCAGGAATACGCAGTATTTT. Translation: CASSPTGTNLRNTQYF.

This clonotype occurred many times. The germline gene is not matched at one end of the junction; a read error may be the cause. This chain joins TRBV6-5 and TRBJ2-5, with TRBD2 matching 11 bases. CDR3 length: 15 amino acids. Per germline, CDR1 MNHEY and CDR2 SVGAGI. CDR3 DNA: TGCGCCAGCAGCTACCTAGCGGGAGGCCAAGAGACCCAGTACTTC. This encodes CASSYLAGGQETQYF.

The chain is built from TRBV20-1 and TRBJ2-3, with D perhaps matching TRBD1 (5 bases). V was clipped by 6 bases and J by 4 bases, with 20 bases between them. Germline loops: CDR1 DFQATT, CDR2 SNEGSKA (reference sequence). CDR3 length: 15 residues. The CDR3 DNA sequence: TGCAGTGCCCCCTCAGTGAACCAGGGATCAGATACGCAGTATTTT. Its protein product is CSAPSVNQGSDTQYF.

CDR3 DNA sequence: TGCGCCAGCAGCCAAGATGAGGCGTATAGCAATCAGCCCCAGCATTTT. It specifies CASSQDEAYSNQPQHF. The V and J genes are TRBV4-1 and TRBJ1-5; D gene ambiguous. Germline assignment: CDR1 MGHRA and CDR2 YSYEKL. The V and J ends lost 0 bases and 0 bases respectively, with 9 bases between them. This CDR3 has 16 residues.

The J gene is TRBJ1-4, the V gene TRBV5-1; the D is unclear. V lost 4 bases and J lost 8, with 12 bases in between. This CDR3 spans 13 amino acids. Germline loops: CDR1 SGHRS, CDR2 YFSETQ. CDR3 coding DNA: TGCGCCAGCAGCGACACCGGGAGAGAAAAACTGTTTTTT. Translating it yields CASSDTGREKLFF.

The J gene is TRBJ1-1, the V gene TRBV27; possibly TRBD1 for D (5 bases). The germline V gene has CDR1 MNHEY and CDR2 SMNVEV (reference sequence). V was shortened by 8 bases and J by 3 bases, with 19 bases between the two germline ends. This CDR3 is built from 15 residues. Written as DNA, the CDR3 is TGTGCCAGCTTAGGGACCGCGGGGAGGGACACTGAAGCTTTCTTT. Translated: CASLGTAGRDTEAFF.

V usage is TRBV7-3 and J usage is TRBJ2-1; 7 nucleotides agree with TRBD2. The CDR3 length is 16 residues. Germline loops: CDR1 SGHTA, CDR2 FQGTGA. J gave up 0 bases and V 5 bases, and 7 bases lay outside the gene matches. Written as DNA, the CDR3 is TGTGCCAGCAGCCGAGGGCGCGGGGGCTCCTACAATGAGCAGTTCTTC. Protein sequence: CASSRGRGGSYNEQFF.

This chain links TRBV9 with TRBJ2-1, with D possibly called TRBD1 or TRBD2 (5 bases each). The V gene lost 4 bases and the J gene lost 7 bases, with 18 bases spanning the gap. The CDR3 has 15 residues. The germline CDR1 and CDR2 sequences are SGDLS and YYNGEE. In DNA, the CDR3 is TGTGCCAGCAGCCCACAGGTGAGCGGAGTTAATGAGCAGTTCTTC. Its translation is CASSPQVSGVNEQFF.

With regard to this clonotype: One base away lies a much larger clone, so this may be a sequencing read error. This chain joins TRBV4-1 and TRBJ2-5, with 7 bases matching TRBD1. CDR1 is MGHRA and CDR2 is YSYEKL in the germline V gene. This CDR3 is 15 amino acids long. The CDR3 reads CASSRADRHQGTQYF. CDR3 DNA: TGCGCCAGCAGCCGCGCGGACAGGCACCAAGGGACCCAGTACTTC.

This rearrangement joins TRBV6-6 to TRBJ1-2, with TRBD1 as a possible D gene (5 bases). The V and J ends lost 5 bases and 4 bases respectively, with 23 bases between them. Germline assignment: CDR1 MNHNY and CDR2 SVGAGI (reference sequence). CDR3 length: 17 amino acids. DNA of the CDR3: TGTGCCAGCAGTCCAGGGTTCGGGACGGGGATAGGCTATGGCTACACCTTC. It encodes CASSPGFGTGIGYGYTF.

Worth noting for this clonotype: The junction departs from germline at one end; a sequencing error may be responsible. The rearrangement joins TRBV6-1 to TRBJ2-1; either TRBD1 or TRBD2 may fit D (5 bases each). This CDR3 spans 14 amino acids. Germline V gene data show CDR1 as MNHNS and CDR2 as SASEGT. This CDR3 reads CASTPGPSYNGQFF. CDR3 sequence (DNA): TGTGCCAGCACTCCGGGACCCAGCTACAATGGGCAGTTCTTC.

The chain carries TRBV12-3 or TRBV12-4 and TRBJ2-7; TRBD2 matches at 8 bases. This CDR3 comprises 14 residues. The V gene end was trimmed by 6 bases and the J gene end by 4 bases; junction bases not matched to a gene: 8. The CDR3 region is CASSGSGSLYEQYF. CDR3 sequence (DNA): TGTGCCAGCAGCGGAAGCGGGAGTTTGTACGAGCAGTACTTC.

The CDR3 nucleotides are TGCGCCAGCAGACCACGGCCAGGGGGCGCGGGGAATGAGCAGTTCTTC. Its protein product is CASRPRPGGAGNEQFF. The chain carries TRBV5-1 and TRBJ2-1, with 8 bases identical to TRBD1. The junction had 14 bases not matched to a gene; V was cut back by 5 bases and J by 7 bases. The germline V gene has CDR1 SGHRS and CDR2 YFSETQ. CDR3 size: 16 residues.

The CDR3 loop reads CASSWTSGSYSHEQFF. CDR3 coding DNA: TGTGCCAGCAGCTGGACTAGCGGGAGTTACTCTCATGAGCAGTTCTTC. The J gene is TRBJ2-1, the V gene TRBV11-3, with TRBD2 identical over 13 bases. Germline V gives CDR1 SGHNT, CDR2 YENEEA. The CDR3 is 16 residues long. V lost 4 bases and J lost 8; bases outside the gene matches: 8.